This T cell receptor beta chain was sequenced in a study of identical twins (dated by TCRdb to 2016 to 2017). With respect to the entire study: The study deep-sequenced TCR alpha and beta repertoires from monozygotic twins, unrelated adults of various ages and cord blood to test whether fetal clonotypes persist. To rule out contamination, replicate twin experiments were performed at different times with different library preparation protocols. Overall study outcomes, separate from this receptor: Compared with coincidental sharing between unrelated individuals, out-of-frame TCR alpha sequences shared between twins had an excess of sequences with low generation probability. The excess sharing between twins in beta out-of-frame sequences was weaker because fewer shared sequences reduced the signal-to-noise ratio. Zero-insertion analyses could be partly confounded by invariant T cells such as MAIT and iNKT, although diverse VJ usage argued against such confounding for most clonotypes. Fewer insertions were carried by abundant cord blood beta clonotypes, a similar but weaker trend appeared in young adult naive repertoires, and no such trend appeared in memory repertoires. Because the same donors could not be followed over many years, the conclusions depended on cross-sectional statistical analysis. Recombination models systematically underestimated out-of-frame TCR alpha sharing in monozygotic twins but agreed with sharing between unrelated individuals.

Worth noting for this clonotype: The clone's antigen remains unknown. One base away there is no much larger clone; base qualities are not given.

The library was generated by 5' RACE. This sample was sequenced with an Illumina HiSeq 2000. Template switching introduced a universal primer binding site; the final cDNA contained a unique molecular identifier, enabling accurate counting of TCR cDNA molecules. Specific primers in the conserved constant-segment region were used to synthesize first-strand cDNA for the TCR alpha and beta chains. Each cDNA library was double barcoded, with a SMART-Mk sample barcode plus Illumina barcodes, to control for contamination. TruSeq adapter sequences and Illumina sample barcodes were added in two successive PCR steps. The Illumina HiSeq platform was used with custom primers to sequence TCR alpha and beta cDNA libraries. In the original analysis: Raw reads were processed with MiGEC to extract unique molecular identifiers, and MiXCR was used to determine CDR3 positions. Recombination models were inferred per individual with the repgenHMM and IGoR tools using an EM algorithm. Shared clonotype analysis was performed with the tcR package in R, normalizing sharing by the product of cloneset sizes. To study raw recombination free of thymic and clonal selection effects, out-of-frame nonproductive sequences were analyzed. TCRdb trimmed public reads at Q25 via fastp, called clones via MiXCR and kept in-frame beta chains. Rows are combined by CDR3 protein, so each entry shows the most common genes and DNA. The V and J calls were not made by the authors but by TCRdb's processing. The sample records about 530,000 distinct CDR3 sequences, 15% of which are singletons. The ten largest clones represent less than 0.5% of the sample.

The CDR3 sequence holds 16 residues, the cysteine and phenylalanine included. Only CDR3 DNA remains: 48 bases, in frame from the first base. The V end gives up 3 bases and the J end 3 bases, leaving 11 bases in the junction not matched to a gene. CDR1 SGHDT and CDR2 YYEEEE were looked up in the germline V gene. Only healthy Caucasian donors were included. The twin cohort consisted of three pairs of female monozygotic twins, all aged roughly 18 to 29 years. Positive isolation kits from Invitrogen were used to isolate CD4+ and CD8+ T cell populations. These same records also appear under a second study, on yellow fever vaccine responses in identical twins. The second paper further reports: The T cell response to vaccination in identical twins was reported by the authors to appear partly convergent and partly personalized. In the study, vaccine-responding T cell clones were precisely tracked in identical twins.

Material: CD4+ T cells sorted from blood. This TCR was sampled from a woman between 18 and 29 years old in good health. The rearrangement combines TRBV5-6 with TRBJ2-7; 8 bases in the middle match TRBD2. The DNA reads as follows: TGTGCCAGCAGCTGGGGGATCGTGACTAGCGTCTACGAGCAGTACTTC. Its product reads: CASSWGIVTSVYEQYF.